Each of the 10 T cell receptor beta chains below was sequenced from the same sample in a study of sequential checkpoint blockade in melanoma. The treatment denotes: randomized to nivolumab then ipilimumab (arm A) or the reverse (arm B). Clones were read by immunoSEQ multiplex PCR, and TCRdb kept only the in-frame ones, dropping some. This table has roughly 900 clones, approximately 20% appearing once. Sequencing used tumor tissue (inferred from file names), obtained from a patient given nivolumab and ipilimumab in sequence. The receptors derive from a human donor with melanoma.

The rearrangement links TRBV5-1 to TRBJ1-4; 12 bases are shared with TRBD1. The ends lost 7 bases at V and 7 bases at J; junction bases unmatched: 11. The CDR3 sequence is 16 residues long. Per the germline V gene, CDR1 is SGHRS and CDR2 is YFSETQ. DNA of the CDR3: TGCGCCAGCCGGACCGGGACAGGGGGCGTAGGTGAAAAACTGTTTTTT. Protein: CASRTGTGGVGEKLFF.

CDR3 sequence: CASGQSSYNSPLHF. CDR3 DNA sequence: TGTGCCAGCGGACAGAGCTCCTATAATTCACCCCTCCACTTT. The rearrangement links TRBV19 to TRBJ1-6; tentative D call: TRBD1 (6 bases). The CDR3 length is 14 residues. Germline assignment: CDR1 LNHDA and CDR2 SQIVND (reference sequence). V was trimmed by 9 bases and J by 0 bases, leaving 9 bases between them. Using reference TRBV19 and TRBJ1-6 for the parts outside the CDR3, the full variable domain is DGGITQSPKYLFRKEGQNVTLSCEQNLNHDAMYWYRQDPGQGLRLIYYSQIVNDFQKGDIAEGYSVSREKKESFPLTVTSAQKNPTAFYLCASGQSSYNSPLHFGNGTRLTVT.

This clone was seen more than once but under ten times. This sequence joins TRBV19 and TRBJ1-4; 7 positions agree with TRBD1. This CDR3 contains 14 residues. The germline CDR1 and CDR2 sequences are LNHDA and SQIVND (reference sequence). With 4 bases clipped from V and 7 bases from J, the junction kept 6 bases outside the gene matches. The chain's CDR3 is CASSTGQGVEKLFF. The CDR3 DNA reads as TGTGCCAGTAGTACTGGCCAGGGGGTTGAAAAACTGTTTTTT. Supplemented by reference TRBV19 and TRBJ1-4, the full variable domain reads DGGITQSPKYLFRKEGQNVTLSCEQNLNHDAMYWYRQDPGQGLRLIYYSQIVNDFQKGDIAEGYSVSREKKESFPLTVTSAQKNPTAFYLCASSTGQGVEKLFFGSGTQLSVL.

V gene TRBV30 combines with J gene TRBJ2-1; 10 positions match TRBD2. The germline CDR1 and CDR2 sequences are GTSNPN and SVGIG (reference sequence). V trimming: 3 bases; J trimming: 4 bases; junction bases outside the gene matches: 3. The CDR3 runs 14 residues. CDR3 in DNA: TGTGCCTGGAGGAGAGCGGGGGGGTACAATGAGCAGTTCTTC. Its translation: CAWRRAGGYNEQFF.

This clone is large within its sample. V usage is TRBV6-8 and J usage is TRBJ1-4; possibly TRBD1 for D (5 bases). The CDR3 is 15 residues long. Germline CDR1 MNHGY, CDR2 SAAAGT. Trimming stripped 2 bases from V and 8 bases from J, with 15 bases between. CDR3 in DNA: TGTGCCAGCAGTTACACGTCCGGGACGGGGGAAAAACTGTTTTTT. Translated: CASSYTSGTGEKLFF.

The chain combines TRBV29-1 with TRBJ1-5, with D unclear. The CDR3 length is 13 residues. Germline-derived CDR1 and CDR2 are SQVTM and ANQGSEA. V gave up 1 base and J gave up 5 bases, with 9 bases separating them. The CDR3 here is CSVEGGVDQPQHF. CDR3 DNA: TGCAGCGTTGAAGGGGGTGTGGATCAGCCCCAGCATTTT.

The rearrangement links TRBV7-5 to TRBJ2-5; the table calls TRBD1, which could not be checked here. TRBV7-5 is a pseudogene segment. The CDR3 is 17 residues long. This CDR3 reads CASSYRSGTGGSETQYF. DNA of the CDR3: TGTGCCAGCAGCTACCGCTCCGGGACAGGGGGCAGTGAGACCCAGTACTTC.

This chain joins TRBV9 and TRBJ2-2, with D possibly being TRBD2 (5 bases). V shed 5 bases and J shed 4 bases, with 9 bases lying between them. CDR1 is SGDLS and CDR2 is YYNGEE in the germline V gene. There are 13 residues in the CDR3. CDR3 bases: TGTGCCAGCAGTCCCGGGGTCACCGGGGAGCTGTTTTTT. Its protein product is CASSPGVTGELFF.

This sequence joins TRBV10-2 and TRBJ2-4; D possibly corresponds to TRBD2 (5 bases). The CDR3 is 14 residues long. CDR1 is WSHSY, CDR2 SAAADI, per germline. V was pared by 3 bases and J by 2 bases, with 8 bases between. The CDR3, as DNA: TGCGCCAGCAGTGAAGGAGGATCCAAAAACATTCAGTACTTC. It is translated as CASSEGGSKNIQYF.

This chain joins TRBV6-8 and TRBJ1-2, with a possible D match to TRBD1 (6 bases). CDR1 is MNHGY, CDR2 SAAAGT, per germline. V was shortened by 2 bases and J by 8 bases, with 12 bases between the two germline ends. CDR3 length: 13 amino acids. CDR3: CASSYPRTDGYTF. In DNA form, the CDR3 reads TGTGCCAGCAGTTACCCCCGGACAGACGGCTACACCTTC.